This TCR beta chain was retrieved from a study of T cells in Graves' hyperthyroidism and ophthalmopathy. Researchers amplified the TCR beta CDR3 regions from RNA transcripts. Using the HTBI primer set, a first-round RT-PCR was run on the TCR CDR3. TCRdb passed the multiplex PCR reads through MiXCR, listing each CDR3 protein once. This table holds about 520,000 distinct CDR3 sequences, approximately 25% found once. The CDR3 runs 14 residues. V was shortened by 4 bases and J by 3 bases, with 13 bases between the two germline ends. From germline, CDR1 is MNHEY and CDR2 SMNVEV (reference sequence). This clonotype occurred many times. Any patient presenting with uncontrolled infection, other autoimmune disease, pregnancy or lactation was left out.

The sample consisted of blood. The chain has TRBV27 and TRBJ2-7; D is possibly TRBD1 (5 bases). The sequence was obtained from a woman aged 30 to 39 with Graves' ophthalmopathy. This CDR3 reads CASSSADTVYEQYF. CDR3 bases: TGTGCCAGCAGTTCTGCGGACACTGTCTACGAGCAGTACTTC.